This entry is about one TCR beta chain. This CDR3 has 14 amino acids. The ends lost 4 bases at V and 3 bases at J; junction bases unmatched: 3. From germline, CDR1 is LGHDT and CDR2 YNNKEL (reference sequence). Per the authors' pipeline: Reference gene primer amplification gave estimated nucleated cell counts. Produced via immunoSEQ multiplex PCR; TCRdb's table is partial and in-frame only. That table gives V, J and clone size, and the DNA gave D and trimming. The data hold under 200,000 clones, with about nine tenths observed a single time. The data stem from a study of blood T cell repertoires in COVID-19. Study in general: Specimens from acute and convalescent COVID-19 originated in the United States, Italy and Spain. The analysed material was cDNA or gDNA that came from T cells, B-cell-depleted T cells, or PBMCs.

The sequence was obtained from an older woman with COVID-19, enrolled during active disease. The sequencing sample was made of peripheral blood. This chain links TRBV3-1 (or the pseudogene TRBV3-2) with TRBJ1-1, with TRBD1 matching 9 bases. The DNA for the CDR3 is TGTGCCAGCAGCCCGGGACAGGGATACACTGAAGCTTTCTTT. This encodes CASSPGQGYTEAFF.